The clone carrying this T cell receptor (beta chain) was picked up a small number of times. Its antigen is as yet unknown. The data are from a study of shared clonotypes between healthy human individuals. The CDR3 runs to 15 residues. V lost 10 bases, J lost 8 bases, and 24 bases lay in between. Germline V gene lookup returns CDR1 MRHNA and CDR2 SNTAGT. Overall study findings and caveats: For sorted subsets, rarefaction showed incomplete sequencing despite large depth.

Profiled with immunoSEQ multiplex PCR; TCRdb holds only in-frame clones, not every one. The sample shows about a million clones, under 80% of them seen only once. Specimen: memory CD4+ T cells sorted from blood. The sample's subset: CD45RA-negative fraction. The clonotype comes from a young man in good health. This chain uses TRBV6-4 with TRBJ2-1; possibly TRBD2 for D (6 bases). Written as DNA, the CDR3 is TGTGCCACCGCTCCGGAACTAGCATCTCGTGATGAGCAGTTCTTC. Protein sequence: CATAPELASRDEQFF.